These 18 T cell receptor beta chains were sequenced from one sample in a study of OX40 agonist ivuxolimab in advanced cancers. The library was obtained by the immunoSEQ multiplex PCR assay. The table was pulled from immuneACCESS by TCRdb, which kept in-frame rearrangements only. Such tables lose some clones; where checked, under half of the loss comes from unresolved V genes, and the rest has no known cause. For this sample the table gives some 76,000 clones, of which approximately 80% were detected only once. The leading ten clones occupy roughly 7% of the sample. The specimen was CD4+ or CD8+ T cells sorted from blood, collected in a trial of the OX40 agonist ivuxolimab. These receptors were collected from an adult with an advanced solid tumor such as melanoma, head and neck, liver or kidney cancer.

The V and J genes are TRBV29-1 and TRBJ1-1; weak D call: TRBD1 (5 bases). Per the germline V gene, CDR1 is SQVTM and CDR2 is ANQGSEA. The germline V and J ends were trimmed by 7 bases and 0 bases, with 12 bases remaining between them. This CDR3 is 13 amino acids long. The CDR3: CSAKGLMNTEAFF. CDR3 sequence (DNA): TGCAGCGCGAAGGGACTGATGAACACTGAAGCTTTCTTT. The variable domain in full, completed from reference TRBV29-1 and TRBJ1-1, reads SAVISQKPSRDICQRGTSLTIQCQVDSQVTMMFWYRQQPGQSLTLIATANQGSEATYESGFVIDKFPISRPNLTFSTLTVSNMSPEDSSIYLCSAKGLMNTEAFFGQGTRLTVV.

The chain is built from TRBV5-4 and TRBJ1-1; D may be TRBD1 (6 bases). This CDR3 contains 14 residues. Germline CDR1 is SGHNT and CDR2 is YYREEE (reference sequence). Trimming stripped 4 bases from V and 1 base from J, with 11 bases between. CDR3 sequence reads: CASSAPTGNTEAFF. Written as DNA, the CDR3 is TGTGCCAGCAGCGCACCGACAGGGAACACTGAAGCTTTCTTT.

The V and J genes are TRBV4-2 and TRBJ1-5, with unresolved D. Trimming pared 3 bases from V and 5 bases from J, leaving 8 bases between. Germline values: CDR1 LGHNA, CDR2 YNFKEQ. The CDR3 sequence is 13 residues long. The CDR3 spells CASSHDDHQPQHF. In DNA form, the CDR3 reads TGTGCCAGCAGCCATGACGACCATCAGCCCCAGCATTTT.

This clone was recorded only once. The CDR3 DNA reads as TGTGCCAGCAGCGTAGATGGGGGGGCTGCCCCGGATACGCAGTATTTT. The encoded protein is CASSVDGGAAPDTQYF. The chain links TRBV9 to TRBJ2-3; weak D call: TRBD2 (7 bases). Germline V lookup: CDR1 SGDLS, CDR2 YYNGEE. This CDR3 is built from 16 residues. V was clipped by 0 bases and J by 6 bases, with 17 bases between them. The entire variable domain, with the rest obtained from reference TRBV9 and TRBJ2-3, is as follows: DSGVTQTPKHLITATGQRVTLRCSPRSGDLSVYWYQQSLDQGLQFLIQYYNGEERAKGNILERFSAQQFPDLHSELNLSSLELGDSALYFCASSVDGGAAPDTQYFGPGTRLTVL.

The rearrangement uses TRBV9 and TRBJ2-3, with D perhaps TRBD2 (5 bases). The CDR3 totals 17 residues. V was cut by 4 bases and J by 0 bases, with 18 bases left in between. The germline V gene has CDR1 SGDLS and CDR2 YYNGEE. Here the CDR3 DNA reads TGTGCCAGCAGCCCAGTAGAGGACTGGACTAGCACAGATACGCAGTATTTT. It codes for CASSPVEDWTSTDTQYF.

J is TRBJ1-1 and V is TRBV7-9, with D possibly being TRBD1 (6 bases). From germline, CDR1 is SEHNR and CDR2 FQNEAQ (reference sequence). Trimming took off 6 bases at V and 0 bases at J, with 11 bases between the two ends. CDR3 length equals 14 residues. CDR3 loop: CASSHRDLNTEAFF. The CDR3 DNA sequence: TGTGCCAGCAGTCACAGGGACCTGAACACTGAAGCTTTCTTT.

In the case of this clone: This sample includes further DNA sequences coding for the same CDR3. The CDR3 region has the DNA TGTGCCAGCAGCTTAAGGACAGGGAACACTGAAGCTTTCTTT. Encoded protein: CASSLRTGNTEAFF. The chain joins TRBV7-2 to TRBJ1-1, with 7 nucleotides matching TRBD1. J lost 1 base, V lost 2 bases, and 1 base had no gene match. The CDR3 has 14 amino acids. The germline V gene has CDR1 SGHTA and CDR2 FQGNSA.

The chain links TRBV7-8 to TRBJ2-7; D gene unclear. The V and J ends lost 5 bases and 4 bases respectively, with 12 bases between them. Germline V gives CDR1 SGHVS, CDR2 FQNEAQ. CDR3 length: 13 residues. CDR3 amino acids: CASSQPGLYEQYF. Written as DNA, the CDR3 is TGTGCCAGCAGCCAACCGGGCTTATACGAGCAGTACTTC.

The rearrangement uses TRBV10-3 and TRBJ2-7, with TRBD1 matching over 7 bases. Losses at the gene ends were 5 bases for V and 7 bases for J; bases not matched to a gene: 8. Germline CDR1 ENHRY, CDR2 SYGVKD. CDR3 size: 13 residues. CDR3 residues: CAISSTGMEEQYF. For the CDR3, the DNA is TGTGCCATCAGTTCGACAGGGATGGAAGAGCAGTACTTC.

CDR3 sequence: CASSIRGASTEAFF. The CDR3, as DNA: TGTGCCAGTAGTATTCGGGGGGCTAGCACTGAAGCTTTCTTT. The V and J genes are TRBV19 and TRBJ1-1; TRBD1 might be the D (6 bases). This CDR3 is built from 14 residues. Trimming stripped 3 bases from V and 4 bases from J, with 12 bases between. The germline V gene encodes CDR1 LNHDA and CDR2 SQIVND (reference sequence).

This chain joins TRBV5-1 and TRBJ2-3, with D maybe TRBD1 (6 bases). The CDR3 extends over 14 amino acids. CDR1 and CDR2 from the germline V gene are SGHRS and YFSETQ. The V and J ends lost 1 base and 4 bases respectively, with 10 bases between them. The CDR3 protein is CASSLIQGPDTQYF. DNA of the CDR3: TGCGCCAGCAGCTTGATACAGGGACCAGATACGCAGTATTTT.

This clone has a handful of counts. The chain combines TRBV5-1 with TRBJ1-1, with D possibly TRBD1 on 5 matching bases. The CDR3 spans 14 residues. CDR1 is SGHRS, CDR2 YFSETQ, per germline. Trimming removed 9 bases from V and 11 bases from J, with 26 bases in between. The CDR3, as DNA: TGCGCCACCGCCATACTACCCGGGCAACAGGCGGCTTTCTTT. This translates into CATAILPGQQAAFF.

J is TRBJ1-2 and V is TRBV5-1; 10 bases are a match to TRBD1. Looked up from germline, CDR1 is SGHRS and CDR2 is YFSETQ. The V segment lost 4 bases and the J segment 4 bases; nucleotides outside the gene matches: 10. The CDR3 spans 16 residues. The CDR3 nucleotides are TGCGCCAGCAGCGTCACCGGGACAGGGGAGATCTATGGCTACACCTTC. Translated: CASSVTGTGEIYGYTF.

This clone is a singleton in its sample. The rearrangement links TRBV7-9 to TRBJ2-6; 7 bases agree with TRBD1. The germline CDR1 and CDR2 sequences are SEHNR and FQNEAQ (reference sequence). Trimming removed 5 bases from V and 0 bases from J; junction bases left unmatched: 4. The CDR3 is 16 residues long. CDR3 in amino acids: CASSPGQSSGANVLTF. The CDR3 nucleotides read TGTGCCAGCAGCCCGGGACAGTCCTCTGGGGCCAACGTCCTGACTTTC.

CDR3 coding DNA: TGTGCCAGCAGTTACCTAACTAGCGGGGAAGATACGCAGTATTTT. This translates into CASSYLTSGEDTQYF. The V gene is TRBV6-5, the J gene TRBJ2-3; 10 nucleotides match TRBD2. The length of the CDR3 is 15 residues. The ends lost 2 bases at V and 5 bases at J; junction bases unmatched: 4. CDR1 and CDR2 from the germline V gene are MNHEY and SVGAGI.

The gene calls are TRBV5-4 and TRBJ2-7, with 10 bases matching TRBD1. CDR3 size: 16 residues. CDR1 SGHNT and CDR2 YYREEE come from the germline V gene (reference sequence). V shed 5 bases, J shed 2 bases, and the junction held 10 bases outside the gene matches. The DNA for the CDR3 is TGTGCCAGCAGTCCGGACGGGACAGGGGTCACCTACGAGCAGTACTTC. Protein sequence: CASSPDGTGVTYEQYF.

The J gene is TRBJ2-1, the V gene TRBV7-2; 10 bases map to TRBD1. The CDR3 is made up of 15 amino acids. Germline V CDR1 and CDR2: SGHTA, FQGNSA. Trimming cost V 8 bases and J 4 bases; bases outside gene matches: 8. The CDR3 here is CASGIDRGHYNEQFF. CDR3 in DNA: TGTGCCAGCGGGATCGACAGGGGGCATTACAATGAGCAGTTCTTC. Filled out from reference TRBV7-2 and TRBJ2-1, the complete variable domain reads GAGVSQSPSNKVTEKGKDVELRCDPISGHTALYWYRQSLGQGLEFLIYFQGNSAPDKSGLPSDRFSAERTGGSVSTLTIQRTQQEDSAVYLCASGIDRGHYNEQFFGPGTRLTVL.

This clone was counted many times. The chain links TRBV5-4 to TRBJ1-2; possible D gene TRBD1, 5 bases. The length of the CDR3 is 14 residues. V gave up 2 bases and J gave up 4 bases, with 12 bases separating them. Germline-derived CDR1 and CDR2 are SGHNT and YYREEE (reference sequence). In DNA, the CDR3 is TGTGCCAGCAGCTTCCCAGGGCTGAGCTATGGCTACACCTTC. This gives the protein CASSFPGLSYGYTF.